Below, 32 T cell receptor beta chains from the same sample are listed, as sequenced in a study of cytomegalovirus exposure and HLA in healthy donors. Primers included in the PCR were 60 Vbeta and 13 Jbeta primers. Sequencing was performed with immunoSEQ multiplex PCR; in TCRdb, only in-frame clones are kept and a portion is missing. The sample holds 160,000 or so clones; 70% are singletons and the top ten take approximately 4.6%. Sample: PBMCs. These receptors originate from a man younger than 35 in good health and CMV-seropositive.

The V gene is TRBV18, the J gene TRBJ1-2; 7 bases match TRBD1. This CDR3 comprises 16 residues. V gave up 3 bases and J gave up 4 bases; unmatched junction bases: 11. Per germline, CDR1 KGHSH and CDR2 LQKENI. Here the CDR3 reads CASSPRERQGSYGYTF. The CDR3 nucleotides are TGTGCCAGCTCACCTCGAGAGAGACAGGGAAGCTATGGCTACACCTTC.

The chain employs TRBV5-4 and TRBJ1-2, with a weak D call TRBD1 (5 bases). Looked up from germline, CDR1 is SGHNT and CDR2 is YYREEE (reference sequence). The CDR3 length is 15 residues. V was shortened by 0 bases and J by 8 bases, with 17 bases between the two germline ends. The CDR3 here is CASSLVGTVNGGYTF. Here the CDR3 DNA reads TGTGCCAGCAGCTTGGTAGGGACTGTGAATGGGGGCTACACCTTC.

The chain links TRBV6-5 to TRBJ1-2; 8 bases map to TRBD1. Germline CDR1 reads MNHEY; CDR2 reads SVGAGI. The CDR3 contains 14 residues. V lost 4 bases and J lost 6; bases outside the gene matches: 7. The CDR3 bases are TGTGCCAGCAGTTCCACGGGACAGGCGGATGGCTACACCTTC. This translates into CASSSTGQADGYTF.

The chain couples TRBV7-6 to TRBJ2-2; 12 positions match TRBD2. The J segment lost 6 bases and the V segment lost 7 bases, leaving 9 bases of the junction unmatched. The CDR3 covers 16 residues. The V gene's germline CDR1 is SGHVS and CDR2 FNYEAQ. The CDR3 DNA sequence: TGTGCCAGCACCCCCCGGACTAGCGGGATGGCCGGGGAGCTGTTTTTT. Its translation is CASTPRTSGMAGELFF.

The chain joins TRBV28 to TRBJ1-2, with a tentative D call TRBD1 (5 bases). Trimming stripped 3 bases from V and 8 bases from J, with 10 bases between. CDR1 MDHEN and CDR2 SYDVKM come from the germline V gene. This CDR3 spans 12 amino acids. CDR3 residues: CASSLRGKGYTF. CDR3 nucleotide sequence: TGTGCCAGCAGTTTGCGGGGCAAGGGCTACACCTTC.

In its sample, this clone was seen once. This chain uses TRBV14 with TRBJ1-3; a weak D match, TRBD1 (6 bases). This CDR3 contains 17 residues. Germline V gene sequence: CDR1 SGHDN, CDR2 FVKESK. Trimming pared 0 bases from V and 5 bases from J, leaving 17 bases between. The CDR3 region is CASSQEPTWTARNTIYF. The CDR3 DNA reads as TGTGCCAGCAGCCAAGAGCCCACTTGGACAGCCCGAAACACCATATATTTT.

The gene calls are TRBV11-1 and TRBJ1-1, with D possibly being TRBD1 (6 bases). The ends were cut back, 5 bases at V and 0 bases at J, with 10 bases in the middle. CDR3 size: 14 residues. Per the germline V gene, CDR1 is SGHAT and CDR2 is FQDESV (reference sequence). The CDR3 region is CASSPTGLNTEAFF. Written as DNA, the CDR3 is TGTGCCAGCAGCCCTACAGGGTTGAACACTGAAGCTTTCTTT.

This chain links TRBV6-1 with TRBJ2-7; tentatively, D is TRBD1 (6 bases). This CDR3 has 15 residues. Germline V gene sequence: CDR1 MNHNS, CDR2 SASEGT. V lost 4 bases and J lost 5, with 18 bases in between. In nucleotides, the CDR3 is TGTGCCAGCAGTGGAGACAGGCTTGGGGCCGACGAGCAGTACGTC. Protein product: CASSGDRLGADEQYV.

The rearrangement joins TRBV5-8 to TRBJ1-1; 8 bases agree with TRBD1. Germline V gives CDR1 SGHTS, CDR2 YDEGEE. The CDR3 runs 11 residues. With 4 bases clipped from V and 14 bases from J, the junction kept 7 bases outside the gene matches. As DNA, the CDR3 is TGTGCCAGCAGCCTCGGACAGGGCTTATTCTTT. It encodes CASSLGQGLFF.

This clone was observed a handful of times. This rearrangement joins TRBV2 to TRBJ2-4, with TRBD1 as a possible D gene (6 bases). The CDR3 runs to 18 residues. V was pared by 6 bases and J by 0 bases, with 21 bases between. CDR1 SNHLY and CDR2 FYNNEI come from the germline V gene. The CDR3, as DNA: TGTGCCAGCAGGGAGACGGCGGACAGTCGGCTAGCCAAAAACATTCAGTACTTC. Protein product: CASRETADSRLAKNIQYF. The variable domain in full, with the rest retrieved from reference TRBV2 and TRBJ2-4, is EPEVTQTPSHQVTQMGQEVILRCVPISNHLYFYWYRQILGQKVEFLVSFYNNEISEKSEIFDDQFSVERPDGSNFTLKIRSTKLEDSAMYFCASRETADSRLAKNIQYFGAGTRLSVL.

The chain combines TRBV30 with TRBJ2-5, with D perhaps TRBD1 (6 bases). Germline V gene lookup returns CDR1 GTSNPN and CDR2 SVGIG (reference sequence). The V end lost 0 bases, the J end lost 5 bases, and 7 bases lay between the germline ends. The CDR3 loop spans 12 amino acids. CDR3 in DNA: TGTGCCTGGAGTGTAAGGGGGGAGACCCAGTACTTC. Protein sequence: CAWSVRGETQYF.

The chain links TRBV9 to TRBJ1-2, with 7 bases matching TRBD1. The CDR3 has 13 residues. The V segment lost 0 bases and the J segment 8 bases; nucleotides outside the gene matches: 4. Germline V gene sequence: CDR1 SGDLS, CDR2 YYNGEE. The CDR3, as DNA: TGTGCCAGCAGCGTAGGTGGGACAGCCGGCTACACCTTC. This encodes CASSVGGTAGYTF.

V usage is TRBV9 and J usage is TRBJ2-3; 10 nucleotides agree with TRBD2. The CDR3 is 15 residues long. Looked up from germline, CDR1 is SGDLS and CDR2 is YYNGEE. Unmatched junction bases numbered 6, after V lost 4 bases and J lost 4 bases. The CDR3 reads CASSPAGGEADTQYF. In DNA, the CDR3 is TGTGCCAGCAGCCCAGCGGGGGGGGAAGCAGATACGCAGTATTTT. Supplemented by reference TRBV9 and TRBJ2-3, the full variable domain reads DSGVTQTPKHLITATGQRVTLRCSPRSGDLSVYWYQQSLDQGLQFLIQYYNGEERAKGNILERFSAQQFPDLHSELNLSSLELGDSALYFCASSPAGGEADTQYFGPGTRLTVL.

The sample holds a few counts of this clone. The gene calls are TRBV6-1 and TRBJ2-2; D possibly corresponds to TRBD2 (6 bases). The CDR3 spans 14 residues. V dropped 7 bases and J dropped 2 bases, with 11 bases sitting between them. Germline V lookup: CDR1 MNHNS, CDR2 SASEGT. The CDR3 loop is CASTWDFNTGELFF. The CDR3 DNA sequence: TGTGCCAGCACCTGGGACTTTAACACCGGGGAGCTGTTTTTT.

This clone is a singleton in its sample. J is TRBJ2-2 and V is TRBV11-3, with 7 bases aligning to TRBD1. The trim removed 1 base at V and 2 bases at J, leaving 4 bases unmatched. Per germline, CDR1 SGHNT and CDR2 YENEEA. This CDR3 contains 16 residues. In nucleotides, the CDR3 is TGTGCCAGCAGCTTAGGGGGGACAGCCAACACCGGGGAGCTGTTTTTT. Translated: CASSLGGTANTGELFF.

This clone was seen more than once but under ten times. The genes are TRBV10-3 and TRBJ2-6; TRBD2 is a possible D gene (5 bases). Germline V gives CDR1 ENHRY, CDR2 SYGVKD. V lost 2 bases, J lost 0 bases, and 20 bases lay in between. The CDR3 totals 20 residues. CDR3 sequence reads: CAISERVQSVTSSGANVLTF. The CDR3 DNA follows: TGTGCCATCAGTGAGCGGGTGCAGTCTGTCACTAGCTCTGGGGCCAACGTCCTGACTTTC.

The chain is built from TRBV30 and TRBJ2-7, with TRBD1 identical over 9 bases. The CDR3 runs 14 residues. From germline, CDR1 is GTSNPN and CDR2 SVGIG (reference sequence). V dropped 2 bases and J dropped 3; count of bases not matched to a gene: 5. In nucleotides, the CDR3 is TGTGCCTGGAGTACTCCGGGACAGGGCTACGAGCAGTACGTC. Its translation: CAWSTPGQGYEQYV.

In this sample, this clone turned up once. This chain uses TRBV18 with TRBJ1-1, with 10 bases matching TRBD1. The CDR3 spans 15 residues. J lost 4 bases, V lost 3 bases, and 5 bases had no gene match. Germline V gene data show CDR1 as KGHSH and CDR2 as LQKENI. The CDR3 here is CASSPTGGLGTEAFF. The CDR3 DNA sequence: TGTGCCAGCTCACCGACAGGGGGCCTGGGCACTGAAGCTTTCTTT.

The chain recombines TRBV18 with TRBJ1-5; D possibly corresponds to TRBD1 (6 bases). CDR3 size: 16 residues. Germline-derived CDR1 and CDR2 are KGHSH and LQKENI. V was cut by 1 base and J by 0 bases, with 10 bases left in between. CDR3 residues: CASSPQGVHSNQPQHF. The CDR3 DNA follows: TGTGCCAGCTCACCACAGGGGGTGCATAGCAATCAGCCCCAGCATTTT.

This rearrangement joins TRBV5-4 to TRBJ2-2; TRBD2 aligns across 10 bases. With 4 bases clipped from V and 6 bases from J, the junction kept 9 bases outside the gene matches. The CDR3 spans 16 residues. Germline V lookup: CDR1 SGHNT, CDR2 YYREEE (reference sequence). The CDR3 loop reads CASSPSGRAVPGELFF. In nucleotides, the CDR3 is TGTGCCAGCAGCCCCAGCGGGAGGGCCGTCCCCGGGGAGCTGTTTTTT.

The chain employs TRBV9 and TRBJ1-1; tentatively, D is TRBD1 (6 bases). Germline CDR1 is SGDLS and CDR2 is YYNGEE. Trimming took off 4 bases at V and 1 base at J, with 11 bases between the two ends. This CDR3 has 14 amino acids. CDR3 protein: CASSLTGSNTEAFF. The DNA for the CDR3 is TGTGCCAGCAGCCTAACAGGGTCGAACACTGAAGCTTTCTTT.

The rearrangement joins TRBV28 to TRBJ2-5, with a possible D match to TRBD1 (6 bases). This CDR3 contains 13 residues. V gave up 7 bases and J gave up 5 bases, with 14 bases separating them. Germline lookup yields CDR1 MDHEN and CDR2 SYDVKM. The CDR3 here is CASTPGRGETQYF. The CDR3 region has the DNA TGTGCCAGCACTCCCGGTAGGGGGGAGACCCAGTACTTC.

For the CDR3, the DNA is TGTGCCAGCAGCTGGGACAGCTCTGGAAACACCATATATTTT. This sequence encodes CASSWDSSGNTIYF. V is TRBV7-6 and J is TRBJ1-3, with 7 bases fitting TRBD1. The CDR3 contains 14 residues. Germline values: CDR1 SGHVS, CDR2 FNYEAQ. V gave up 4 bases and J gave up 0 bases; unmatched junction bases: 0.

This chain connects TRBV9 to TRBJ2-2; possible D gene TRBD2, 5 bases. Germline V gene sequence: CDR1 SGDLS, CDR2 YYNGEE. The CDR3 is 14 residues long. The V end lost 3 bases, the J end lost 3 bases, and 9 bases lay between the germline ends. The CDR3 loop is CASSAPGYTGELFF. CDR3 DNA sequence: TGTGCCAGCAGCGCCCCGGGGTACACCGGGGAGCTGTTTTTT.

CDR3 residues: CASSFGQGANYGYTF. The CDR3 nucleotides are TGTGCCAGCAGTTTTGGACAGGGGGCGAACTATGGCTACACCTTC. The rearrangement joins TRBV27 to TRBJ1-2; 11 bases line up with TRBD1. The CDR3 has 15 amino acids. Trimming at V came to 3 bases and at J to 2 bases, leaving 2 bases not matched to a gene. Germline V gene sequence: CDR1 MNHEY, CDR2 SMNVEV (reference sequence).

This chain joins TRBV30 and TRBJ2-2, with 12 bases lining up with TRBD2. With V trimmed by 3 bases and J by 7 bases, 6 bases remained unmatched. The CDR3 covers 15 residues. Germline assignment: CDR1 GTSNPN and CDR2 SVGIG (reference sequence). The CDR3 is CAWRFGLAGRGELFF. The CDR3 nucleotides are TGTGCCTGGAGGTTCGGACTAGCGGGACGCGGGGAGCTGTTTTTT. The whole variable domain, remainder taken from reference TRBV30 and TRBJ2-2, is SQTIHQWPATLVQPVGSPLSLECTVEGTSNPNLYWYRQAAGRGLQLLFYSVGIGQISSEVPQNLSASRPQDRQFILSSKKLLLSDSGFYLCAWRFGLAGRGELFFGEGSRLTVL.

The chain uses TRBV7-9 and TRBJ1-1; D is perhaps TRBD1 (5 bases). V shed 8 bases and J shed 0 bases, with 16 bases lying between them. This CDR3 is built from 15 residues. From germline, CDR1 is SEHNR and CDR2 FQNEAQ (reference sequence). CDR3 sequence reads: CASGRGASLNTEAFF. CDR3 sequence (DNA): TGTGCCAGCGGAAGGGGTGCCAGCTTGAACACTGAAGCTTTCTTT.

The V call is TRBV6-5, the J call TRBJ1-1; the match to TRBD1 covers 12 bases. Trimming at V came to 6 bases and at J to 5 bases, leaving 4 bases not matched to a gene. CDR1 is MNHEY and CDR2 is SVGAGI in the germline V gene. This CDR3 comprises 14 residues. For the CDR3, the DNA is TGTGCCAGCAGGGGGACAGGGGGCCTGACTGAAGCTTTCTTT. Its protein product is CASRGTGGLTEAFF.

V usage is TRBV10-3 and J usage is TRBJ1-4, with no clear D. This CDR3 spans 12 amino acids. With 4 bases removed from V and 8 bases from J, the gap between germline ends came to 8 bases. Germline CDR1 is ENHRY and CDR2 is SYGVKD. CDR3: CAISGAKEKLFF. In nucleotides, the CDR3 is TGTGCCATCAGTGGGGCAAAGGAAAAACTGTTTTTT.

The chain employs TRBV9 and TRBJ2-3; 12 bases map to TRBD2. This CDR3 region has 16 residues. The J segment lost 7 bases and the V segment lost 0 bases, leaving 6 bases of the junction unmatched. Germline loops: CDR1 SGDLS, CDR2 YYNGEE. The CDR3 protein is CASSVGSLAGGNTQYF. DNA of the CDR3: TGTGCCAGCAGCGTAGGCTCTCTAGCGGGGGGGAATACGCAGTATTTT.

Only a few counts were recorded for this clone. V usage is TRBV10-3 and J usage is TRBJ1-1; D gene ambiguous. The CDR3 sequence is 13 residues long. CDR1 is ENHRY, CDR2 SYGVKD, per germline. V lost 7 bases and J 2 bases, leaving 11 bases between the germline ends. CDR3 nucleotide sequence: TGTGCCATCAAGAATGAGGGTAACACTGAAGCTTTCTTT. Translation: CAIKNEGNTEAFF.

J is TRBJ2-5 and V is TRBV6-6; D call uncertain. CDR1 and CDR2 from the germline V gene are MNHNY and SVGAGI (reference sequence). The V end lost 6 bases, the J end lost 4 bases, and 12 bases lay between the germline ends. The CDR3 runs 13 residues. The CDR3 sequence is CASSSPPGETQYF. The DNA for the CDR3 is TGTGCCAGCAGCAGTCCCCCGGGAGAGACCCAGTACTTC.